This T cell receptor beta chain was captured by sequencing in a study of PD-1 blockade in classical Hodgkin lymphoma. Findings and caveats of the study: Patients with a complete response exhibited baseline diversity comparable to newly diagnosed patients. By C4D1, diversity of CD4+ TCRs had risen significantly, whereas that of CD8+ TCRs had not.

Of note for this clone: Its antigen is unknown.

The CDR3 is 15 residues long. Germline V gene data show CDR1 as WNHNN and CDR2 as SYGVQD (reference sequence). The V end lost 11 bases, the J end lost 5 bases, and 21 bases lay between the germline ends. Some clones are missing from TCRdb's copy, which holds only in-frame ones; the method was immunoSEQ multiplex PCR. The sample consists of approximately 32,000 clones, roughly 82% of them appearing once. Autologous stem cell transplantation was followed by relapse in every patient, and brentuximab vedotin exposure varied. The gene calls are TRBV10-1 and TRBJ1-4; the D gene is possibly TRBD1 (6 bases). The receptor was isolated from a human donor with classical Hodgkin lymphoma. The sequenced sample was peripheral blood mononuclear cells (PBMCs), obtained at baseline. The CDR3 DNA sequence: TGCGCCGGGAGAGGGACTCCCAGGGGCAATGAAAAACTGTTTTTT. Translating gives CAGRGTPRGNEKLFF.